The 23 T cell receptor beta chains presented below share a single source sample, sequenced in a study of shared clonotypes between healthy human individuals. Profiled with immunoSEQ multiplex PCR; TCRdb holds only in-frame clones, not every one. The sample contains about 1 million clones, approximately 76% of which appear only once. Sequenced sample: memory CD4+ T cells sorted from blood. The subset denotes: CD45RA-negative fraction. The receptor source for this set is a man younger than 30 in good health.

The J gene is TRBJ2-1, the V gene TRBV4-3; D is possibly TRBD1 or TRBD2 (5 bases each). The ends were cut back, 0 bases at V and 8 bases at J, with 17 bases in the middle. The length of the CDR3 is 16 residues. Germline CDR1 is LGHNA and CDR2 is YSLEER. The CDR3 reads CASSQDGNGAWYEQFF. DNA of the CDR3: TGCGCCAGCAGCCAAGATGGGAACGGGGCGTGGTATGAGCAGTTCTTC.

The chain couples TRBV6-6 to TRBJ2-5; 8 bases are shared with TRBD2. Germline V gene data show CDR1 as MNHNY and CDR2 as SVGAGI (reference sequence). This CDR3 spans 15 amino acids. V shed 5 bases and J 8 bases; nucleotides not matched to a gene: 13. CDR3 protein: CASSLRGGEDSTQYF. The CDR3 DNA is TGTGCCAGCAGTCTCCGGGGGGGGGAGGATAGCACCCAGTACTTC.

This clone was recorded a few times. Other DNA sequences in this specimen translate into the identical CDR3. This chain uses TRBV20-1 with TRBJ2-5; no clear D. Germline V gene lookup returns CDR1 DFQATT and CDR2 SNEGSKA (reference sequence). V lost 3 bases and J lost 2, with 4 bases in between. The CDR3 length is 11 residues. The CDR3 sequence: CSARGQETQYF. For the CDR3, the DNA is TGCAGTGCTAGGGGTCAAGAGACCCAGTACTTC.

The gene calls are TRBV7-9 and TRBJ2-2; D gene unclear. The CDR3 is made up of 15 amino acids. Trimming shortened V by 6 bases and J by 2 bases, and 13 bases separated the two germline ends. CDR1 and CDR2 from the germline V gene are SEHNR and FQNEAQ (reference sequence). The CDR3 coding sequence is TGTGCCAGCAGTATAAGTCAGACTAACACCGGGGAGCTGTTTTTT. Protein: CASSISQTNTGELFF.

The chain recombines TRBV6-5 with TRBJ1-4, with 7 bases lining up with TRBD1. Per germline, CDR1 MNHEY and CDR2 SVGAGI. The CDR3 runs 14 residues. The V gene end was trimmed by 6 bases and the J gene end by 7 bases; junction bases not matched to a gene: 8. As DNA, the CDR3 is TGTGCCAGCAGCTCGACAGGGATGCGTGAAAAACTGTTTTTT. Translating gives CASSSTGMREKLFF.

This clone was observed a handful of times. This rearrangement joins TRBV29-1 to TRBJ1-2; no reliable D call. The germline V and J ends were trimmed by 3 bases and 4 bases, with 9 bases remaining between them. Per germline, CDR1 SQVTM and CDR2 ANQGSEA. CDR3 size: 12 residues. CDR3 region: CSVDWETYGYTF. The CDR3, as DNA: TGCAGCGTTGATTGGGAGACCTATGGCTACACCTTC.

This chain joins TRBV28 and TRBJ1-6, with 7 bases matching TRBD1. The germline V gene has CDR1 MDHEN and CDR2 SYDVKM. The trim removed 2 bases at V and 9 bases at J, leaving 4 bases unmatched. This CDR3 comprises 14 residues. CDR3: CASSLGGGGSPLHF. The CDR3, as DNA: TGTGCCAGCAGTTTAGGAGGGGGCGGTTCACCCCTCCACTTT. Full variable domain (remainder filled in from reference TRBV28 and TRBJ1-6): DVKVTQSSRYLVKRTGEKVFLECVQDMDHENMFWYRQDPGLGLRLIYFSYDVKMKEKGDIPEGYSVSREKKERFSLILESASTNQTSMYLCASSLGGGGSPLHFGNGTRLTVT.

The chain carries TRBV28 and TRBJ2-3; D is ambiguous. The V end lost 6 bases, the J end lost 1 base, and 11 bases lay between the germline ends. The CDR3 runs 14 residues. CDR1 is MDHEN and CDR2 is SYDVKM in the germline V gene. The CDR3 is CASSLGQGTDTQYF. As DNA, the CDR3 is TGTGCCAGCAGCCTCGGTCAGGGCACAGATACGCAGTATTTT.

This clone came up many times. This sample also contains other DNA sequences that code for the same CDR3. V and J are TRBV7-3 and TRBJ2-5, with D unresolved. V dropped 3 bases and J dropped 4 bases, with 9 bases sitting between them. Germline V CDR1 and CDR2: SGHTA, FQGTGA. The CDR3 consists of 13 residues. DNA of the CDR3: TGTGCCAGCAGCTTTGGGCCGGGAGAGACCCAGTACTTC. Translating it yields CASSFGPGETQYF.

The rearrangement joins TRBV5-1 to TRBJ2-1, with D tentatively TRBD1 (5 bases). Germline assignment: CDR1 SGHRS and CDR2 YFSETQ. The CDR3 loop spans 15 amino acids. V was shortened by 4 bases and J by 4 bases, with 15 bases between the two germline ends. In nucleotides, the CDR3 is TGCGCCAGCAGCCCTAATGGGGCCGATTACAATGAGCAGTTCTTC. Translated, it gives CASSPNGADYNEQFF.

Only a few counts were recorded for this clone. The rearrangement uses TRBV4-3 and TRBJ2-6, with TRBD2 identical over 13 bases. With 2 bases clipped from V and 5 bases from J, the junction kept 12 bases outside the gene matches. In germline, CDR1 is LGHNA, CDR2 YSLEER. The CDR3 is 20 amino acids. For the CDR3, the DNA is TGCGCCAGCAGCCAATCATCCACTAGCGGGAGGGCTCCACGGGCCAACGTCCTGACTTTC. Its protein is CASSQSSTSGRAPRANVLTF.

The chain uses TRBV5-1 and TRBJ2-1, with D hard to call. V dropped 1 base and J dropped 4 bases, with 12 bases sitting between them. The CDR3 loop spans 15 amino acids. The germline V gene has CDR1 SGHRS and CDR2 YFSETQ. The CDR3 reads CASSLSSDPYNEQFF. For the CDR3, the DNA is TGCGCCAGCAGCTTGTCCAGCGACCCTTACAATGAGCAGTTCTTC.

J is TRBJ2-1 and V is TRBV5-8; 7 bases match TRBD2. The trim removed 4 bases at V and 9 bases at J, leaving 7 bases unmatched. From germline, CDR1 is SGHTS and CDR2 YDEGEE. CDR3 length: 13 residues. CDR3 protein: CASSRGGSTEQFF. In DNA, the CDR3 is TGTGCCAGCAGCCGGGGAGGGTCGACTGAGCAGTTCTTC.

The chain has TRBV5-1 and TRBJ2-1; D gene ambiguous. The germline gives CDR1 SGHRS, CDR2 YFSETQ. V was shortened by 0 bases and J by 9 bases, with 10 bases between the two germline ends. This CDR3 comprises 13 residues. CDR3: CASSLDGIGEQFF. DNA of the CDR3: TGCGCCAGCAGCTTGGATGGCATCGGTGAGCAGTTCTTC. The full variable domain, its missing parts supplied by reference TRBV5-1 and TRBJ2-1, is KAGVTQTPRYLIKTRGQQVTLSCSPISGHRSVSWYQQTPGQGLQFLFEYFSETQRNKGNFPGRFSGRQFSNSRSEMNVSTLELGDSALYLCASSLDGIGEQFFGPGTRLTVL.

The chain couples TRBV2 to TRBJ1-5, with 12 bases matching TRBD1. The CDR3 runs 17 residues. The V gene end was trimmed by 6 bases and the J gene end by 7 bases; junction bases not matched to a gene: 13. Germline lookup yields CDR1 SNHLY and CDR2 FYNNEI. The CDR3 nucleotides are TGTGCCAGCAGGCCCGGGACAGGGGGCCGCGGTATGCAGCCCCAGCATTTT. It translates to CASRPGTGGRGMQPQHF. Combining the CDR3 with reference TRBV2 and TRBJ1-5 gives the whole variable domain EPEVTQTPSHQVTQMGQEVILRCVPISNHLYFYWYRQILGQKVEFLVSFYNNEISEKSEIFDDQFSVERPDGSNFTLKIRSTKLEDSAMYFCASRPGTGGRGMQPQHFGDGTRLSIL.

The chain has TRBV10-3 and TRBJ2-2; D remains ambiguous. V was trimmed by 10 bases and J by 0 bases, leaving 6 bases between them. CDR3 length equals 12 residues. Germline V gene lookup returns CDR1 ENHRY and CDR2 SYGVKD. The DNA of the CDR3 is TGTGCCACCACACCGAACACCGGGGAGCTGTTTTTT. Amino acid sequence: CATTPNTGELFF.

The rearrangement links TRBV10-2 to TRBJ2-3; D not certain. Germline V gene sequence: CDR1 WSHSY, CDR2 SAAADI. V was pared by 7 bases and J by 7 bases, with 15 bases between. The length of the CDR3 is 13 residues. CDR3 sequence reads: CASTRTPSNTQYF. The CDR3 coding sequence is TGCGCCAGCACGAGGACCCCCTCGAATACGCAGTATTTT.

J is TRBJ2-1 and V is TRBV7-8; D not certain. CDR3 size: 15 residues. The ends were cut back, 5 bases at V and 1 base at J, with 12 bases in the middle. The germline V gene has CDR1 SGHVS and CDR2 FQNEAQ. The CDR3 reads CASSPVGSSYNEQFF. In DNA, the CDR3 is TGTGCCAGCAGCCCGGTGGGGTCTTCCTACAATGAGCAGTTCTTC. The whole variable domain, filled in from reference TRBV7-8 and TRBJ2-1, reads GAGVSQSPRYKVAKRGQDVALRCDPISGHVSLFWYQQALGQGPEFLTYFQNEAQLDKSGLPSDRFFAERPEGSVSTLKIQRTQQEDSAVYLCASSPVGSSYNEQFFGPGTRLTVL.

The CDR3 reads CAISEIAGGRYF. Written as DNA, the CDR3 is TGTGCCATCAGTGAGATAGCGGGGGGCCGATACTTC. V gene TRBV10-3 combines with J gene TRBJ2-5; 10 bases match TRBD2. The ends lost 2 bases at V and 14 bases at J; junction bases unmatched: 5. The CDR3 extends over 12 amino acids. Germline V gene data show CDR1 as ENHRY and CDR2 as SYGVKD.

The chain links TRBV23-1 to TRBJ1-1, with D uncertain. TRBV23-1 has ORF status, its function being uncertain. The V and J ends lost 2 bases and 1 base respectively, with 11 bases between them. CDR3 size: 15 residues. Written as DNA, the CDR3 is TGCGCCAGCAGTCAAAAAGGTTCGCGGAACACTGAAGCTTTCTTT. It codes for CASSQKGSRNTEAFF.

The V and J genes are TRBV5-1 and TRBJ2-5; tentative D call: TRBD1 (6 bases). Trimming took off 3 bases at V and 1 base at J, with 13 bases between the two ends. Germline CDR1 and CDR2: SGHRS and YFSETQ. The CDR3 sequence is 15 residues long. For the CDR3, the DNA is TGCGCCAGCAGCTCCGGGACACCGATCCAAGAGACCCAGTACTTC. Amino acid sequence: CASSSGTPIQETQYF. Full variable domain (remainder filled in from reference TRBV5-1 and TRBJ2-5): KAGVTQTPRYLIKTRGQQVTLSCSPISGHRSVSWYQQTPGQGLQFLFEYFSETQRNKGNFPGRFSGRQFSNSRSEMNVSTLELGDSALYLCASSSGTPIQETQYFGPGTRLLVL.

This clone has more than one count but fewer than ten. A much larger clone differs by one base, so this may be a read error. Within the sample, other DNA sequences also encode this same CDR3. This chain uses TRBV11-2 with TRBJ1-6; the D gene is possibly TRBD1 (6 bases). This CDR3 contains 14 residues. With 0 bases removed from V and 9 bases from J, the gap between germline ends came to 9 bases. Germline V gives CDR1 SGHAT, CDR2 FQNNGV. For the CDR3, the DNA is TGTGCCAGCAGCTTAGAGGGGGCGAGTTCACCCCTCCACTTT. Amino acid sequence: CASSLEGASSPLHF.

The J gene is TRBJ1-4, the V gene TRBV5-1; 9 nucleotides align to TRBD1. Germline CDR1 reads SGHRS; CDR2 reads YFSETQ. V trimming: 0 bases; J trimming: 7 bases; junction bases outside the gene matches: 13. The CDR3 runs to 18 residues. The chain's CDR3 is CASSLAGGAQGASEKLFF. As DNA, the CDR3 is TGCGCCAGCAGCTTGGCCGGCGGAGCACAGGGGGCGAGTGAAAAACTGTTTTTT.